This T cell receptor (beta chain) appears in the sequencing data of a study of human T cells and chemical hapten exposure. A single record per CDR3 protein comes from TCRdb applying MiXCR to the RACE reads. The sample holds under 100,000 distinct CDR3 sequences, about 9.4% seen once. Ten or more counts support this clonotype. This CDR3 has 15 residues. V dropped 3 bases and J dropped 1 base, with 13 bases sitting between them. Time point given: patch test 2, 6 weeks after DPC sensitization. Specified treatment: therapeutic diphenylcyclopropenone sensitization with weekly scalp DPC. The source material was whole blood, sampled in connection with sensitization to the hapten diphenylcyclopropenone (DPC). The genes are TRBV12-3 or TRBV12-4 and TRBJ2-7; TRBD2 is a possible D gene (5 bases). The receptor comes from a woman aged 25-40 years with alopecia areata. Some clones in this sample may be carry-over from other donors' samples. CDR3 nucleotides: TGTGCCAGCAGTTTCGGCGGGCGGCTTTCCTACGAGCAGTACTTC. Protein sequence: CASSFGGRLSYEQYF.